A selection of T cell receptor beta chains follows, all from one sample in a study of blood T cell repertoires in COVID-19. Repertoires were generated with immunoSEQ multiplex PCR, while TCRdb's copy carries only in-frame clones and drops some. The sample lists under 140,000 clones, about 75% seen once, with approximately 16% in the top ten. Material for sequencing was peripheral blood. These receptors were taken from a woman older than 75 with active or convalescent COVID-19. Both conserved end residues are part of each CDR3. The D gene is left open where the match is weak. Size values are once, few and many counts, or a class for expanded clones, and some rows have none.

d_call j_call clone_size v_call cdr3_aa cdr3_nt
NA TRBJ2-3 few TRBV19 CASSLTGFTQYF TGTGCCAGTAGTCTGACGGGATTTACGCAGTATTTT
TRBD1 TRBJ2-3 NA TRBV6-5 CASRPQGAHTDTQYF TGTGCCAGCAGACCTCAGGGGGCACACACAGATACGCAGTATTTT
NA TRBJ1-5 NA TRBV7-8 CASSREGLSQHF TGTGCCAGCAGCCGAGAGGGGTTGTCCCAGCATTTT
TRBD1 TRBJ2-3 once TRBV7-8 CASSLVAGGPPRTDTQYF TGTGCCAGCAGCTTAGTGGCAGGGGGCCCACCCCGCACAGATACGCAGTATTTT
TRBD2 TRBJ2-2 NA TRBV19 CASTYPGLAGGHTGELFF TGTGCCAGTACCTATCCGGGACTAGCGGGAGGGCACACCGGGGAGCTGTTTTTT
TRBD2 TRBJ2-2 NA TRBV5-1 CASLAGGSTGELFF TGCGCCAGCTTAGCGGGAGGATCAACCGGGGAGCTGTTTTTT
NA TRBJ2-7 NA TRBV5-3 CARRQGGGQGNHEQYF TGTGCCAGAAGGCAGGGTGGTGGGCAGGGGAACCACGAGCAGTACTTC
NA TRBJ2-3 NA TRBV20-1 CSASRGGVGAADTQYF TGCAGTGCTAGTAGGGGCGGTGTGGGTGCGGCAGATACGCAGTATTTT
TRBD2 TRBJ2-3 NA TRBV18 CASSPPLTSGSLGTDTQYF TGTGCCAGCTCACCACCTCTTACTAGCGGGAGTTTGGGGACAGATACGCAGTATTTT
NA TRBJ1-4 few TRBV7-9 CASSPRAAGSYEKLFF TGTGCCAGCAGTCCTCGGGCGGCAGGGTCCTATGAAAAACTGTTTTTT
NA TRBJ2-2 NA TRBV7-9 CASSPQGNTGELFF TGTGCCAGCAGCCCCCAGGGAAACACCGGGGAGCTGTTTTTT
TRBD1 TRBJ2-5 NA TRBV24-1 CATSAPGQGQETQYF TGTGCCACCAGTGCACCGGGACAGGGACAAGAGACCCAGTACTTC
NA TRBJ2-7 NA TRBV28 CASGRDWGRYEQYF TGTGCCAGCGGCCGGGACTGGGGCAGGTACGAGCAGTACTTC
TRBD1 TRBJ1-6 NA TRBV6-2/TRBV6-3 CASSTGTGANSPLHF TGTGCCAGCAGTACCGGGACAGGAGCTAATTCACCCCTCCACTTT
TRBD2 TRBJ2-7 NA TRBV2 CASKRTRRYEQYF TGTGCCAGCAAGCGGACTAGGAGATACGAGCAGTACTTC
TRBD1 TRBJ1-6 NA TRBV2 CASSVQGASNSPLHF TGTGCCAGCAGTGTTCAGGGGGCCTCTAATTCACCCCTCCACTTT
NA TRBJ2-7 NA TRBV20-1 CSASRQGDEQYF TGCAGTGCTAGTCGGCAGGGTGATGAGCAGTACTTC
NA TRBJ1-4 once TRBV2 CASSERTRGKLFF TGTGCCAGCAGTGAGCGGACTCGGGGAAAACTGTTTTTT
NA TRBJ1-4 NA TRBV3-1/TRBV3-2 CASSSSSRLTEKLFF TGTGCCAGCAGCTCGTCGTCCAGGTTAACTGAAAAACTGTTTTTT
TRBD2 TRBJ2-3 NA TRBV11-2 CASSFRTSGSGDTQYF TGTGCCAGCAGCTTTAGGACTAGCGGGAGTGGGGATACGCAGTATTTT